This TCR beta chain came from a study of T cells in localized non-small cell lung cancer. Study-level findings and limits: The highest T cell clonality was in uninvolved adjacent lung, above tumor. Sequencing, confined to only one tumor region, leaves heterogeneity possible.

This table comes from immunoSEQ multiplex PCR, and its TCRdb copy is limited to in-frame clones, with some not included. This table holds 1,500 to 2,000 clones, about 35% found once. V was clipped by 3 bases and J by 2 bases; unmatched bases: 1. The CDR3 has 12 residues. Germline V gives CDR1 GTSNPN, CDR2 SVGIG (reference sequence). A remark on this clone: Its antigen is unknown.

This chain joins TRBV30 and TRBJ2-7; TRBD1 agrees at 7 bases. The source of this sequence is a woman aged 35-70 years with stage II lung adenocarcinoma. The sequencing used normal lung tissue next to the tumor, collected before any cancer treatment. CDR3: CAWRQGTYEQYF. CDR3 DNA sequence: TGTGCCTGGAGACAGGGGACCTACGAGCAGTACTTC.